This T cell receptor (beta chain) was sequenced in a study of early stage breast cancer tumors. Study context: ER+/PR+/HER2- status applied to about 80% of the 16 invasive breast tumors. Each sample averaged around 10-fold read coverage.

Sufficient DNA from normal breast often required roughly 90-310 mg tissue. Here immunoSEQ multiplex PCR was the method, and the copy in TCRdb shows in-frame clones only, minus some. The sample has approximately 6,500 clones; around 69% are singletons. The junction had 2 bases not matched to a gene; V was cut back by 4 bases and J by 1 base. This CDR3 has 15 residues. CDR1 is SNHLY and CDR2 is FYNNEI in the germline V gene. This clone was counted a few times. The sequencing input was normal breast tissue next to the tumor. The source is a person between 50 and 60 years old with breast cancer. The chain couples TRBV2 to TRBJ2-5; 11 bases line up with TRBD2. CDR3 residues: CASSGTSGGQETQYF. The CDR3 DNA reads as TGTGCCAGCAGTGGCACTAGCGGGGGCCAAGAGACCCAGTACTTC.